This T cell receptor beta chain was observed in a study of blood T cell repertoires in COVID-19. At the level of the study: The study drew acute and convalescent COVID-19 samples from the United States, Italy and Spain. The analysed material was cDNA or gDNA that came from T cells, B-cell-depleted T cells, or PBMCs.

Original analysis: Scientists estimated how many nucleated cells there were by amplifying reference gene primers. Only in-frame clones appear in the TCRdb table, and some are missing; sequencing was by immunoSEQ multiplex PCR. D and trimming were read from the DNA, whereas the V and J calls and clone size are those reported in that table. This repertoire shows about 130,000 clones, around 83% found once; its top ten account for around 4.7%. Trimming stripped 4 bases from V and 5 bases from J, with 19 bases between. The CDR3 sequence is 15 residues long. Germline V gives CDR1 SGDLS, CDR2 YYNGEE. The chain links TRBV9 to TRBJ2-7; the D gene is possibly TRBD1 (5 bases). The TCR sequence derives from a human donor in a cohort sampled during active COVID-19. The sequencing input was peripheral blood. CDR3 loop: CASSPQLRTTDEQYF. CDR3 sequence (DNA): TGTGCCAGCAGCCCTCAGCTCAGGACAACCGACGAGCAGTACTTC.